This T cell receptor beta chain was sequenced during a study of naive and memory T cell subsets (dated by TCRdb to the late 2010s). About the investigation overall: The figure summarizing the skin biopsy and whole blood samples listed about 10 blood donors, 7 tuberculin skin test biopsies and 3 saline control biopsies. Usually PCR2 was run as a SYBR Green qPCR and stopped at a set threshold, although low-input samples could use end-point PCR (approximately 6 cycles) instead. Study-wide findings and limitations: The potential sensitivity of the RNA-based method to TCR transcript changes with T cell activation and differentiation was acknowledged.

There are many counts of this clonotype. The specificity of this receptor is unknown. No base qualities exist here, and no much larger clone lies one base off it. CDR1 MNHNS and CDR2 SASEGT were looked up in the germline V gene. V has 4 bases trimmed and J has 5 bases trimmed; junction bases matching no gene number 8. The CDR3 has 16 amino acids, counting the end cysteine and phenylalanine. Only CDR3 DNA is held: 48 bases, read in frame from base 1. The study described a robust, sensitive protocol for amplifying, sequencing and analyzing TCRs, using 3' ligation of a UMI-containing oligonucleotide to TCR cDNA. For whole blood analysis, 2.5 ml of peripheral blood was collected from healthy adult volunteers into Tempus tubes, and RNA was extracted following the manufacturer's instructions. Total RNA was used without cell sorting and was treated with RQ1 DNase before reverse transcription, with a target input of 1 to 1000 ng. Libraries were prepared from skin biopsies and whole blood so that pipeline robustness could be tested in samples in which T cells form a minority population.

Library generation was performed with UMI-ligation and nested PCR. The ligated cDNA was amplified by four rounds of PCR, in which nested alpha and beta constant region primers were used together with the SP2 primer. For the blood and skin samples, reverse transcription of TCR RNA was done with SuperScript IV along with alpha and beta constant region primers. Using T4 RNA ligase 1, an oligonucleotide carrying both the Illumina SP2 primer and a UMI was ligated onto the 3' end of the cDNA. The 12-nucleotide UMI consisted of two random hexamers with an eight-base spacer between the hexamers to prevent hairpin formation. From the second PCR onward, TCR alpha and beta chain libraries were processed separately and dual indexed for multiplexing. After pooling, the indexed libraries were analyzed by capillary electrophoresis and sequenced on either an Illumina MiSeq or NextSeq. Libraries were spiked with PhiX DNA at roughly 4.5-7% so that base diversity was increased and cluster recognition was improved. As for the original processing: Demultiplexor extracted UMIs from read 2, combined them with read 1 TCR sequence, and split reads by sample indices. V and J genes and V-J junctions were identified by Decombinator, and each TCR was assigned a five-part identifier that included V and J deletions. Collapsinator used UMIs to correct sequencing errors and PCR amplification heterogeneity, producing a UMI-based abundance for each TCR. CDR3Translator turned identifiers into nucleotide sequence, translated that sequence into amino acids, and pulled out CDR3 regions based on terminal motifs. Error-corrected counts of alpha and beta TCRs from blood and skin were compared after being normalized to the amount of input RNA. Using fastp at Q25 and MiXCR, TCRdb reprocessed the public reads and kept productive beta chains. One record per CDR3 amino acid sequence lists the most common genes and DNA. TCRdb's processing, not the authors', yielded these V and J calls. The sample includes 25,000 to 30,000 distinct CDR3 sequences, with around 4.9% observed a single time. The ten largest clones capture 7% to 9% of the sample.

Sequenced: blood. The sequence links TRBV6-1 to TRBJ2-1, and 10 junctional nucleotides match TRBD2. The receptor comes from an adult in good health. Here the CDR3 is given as CASSVRTSGTNNEQFF. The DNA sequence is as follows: TGTGCCAGCAGTGTACGGACTAGCGGAACAAACAATGAGCAGTTCTTC.